Below, 10 T cell receptor beta chains from the same sample are listed, as sequenced in a study of early T cells in non-severe SARS-CoV-2 infection. MiXCR, run by TCRdb on the 5' RACE reads, gives a single entry per CDR3 protein. Of tens of thousands of distinct CDR3 sequences in the sample, roughly an eighth are singletons; the top ten hold about 3.9%. The sequenced sample consisted of whole blood. Receptors originate from an adult who was a healthcare worker with PCR-confirmed SARS-CoV-2 infection or an uninfected control (not recorded which).

The chain joins TRBV7-8 to TRBJ2-3, with 8 nucleotides matching TRBD2. V dropped 5 bases and J dropped 2; count of bases not matched to a gene: 9. The CDR3 totals 16 residues. Per germline, CDR1 SGHVS and CDR2 FQNEAQ. CDR3 in DNA: TGTGCCAGCAGCCGGGTAGCGGGACCCCTCACAGATACGCAGTATTTT. It codes for CASSRVAGPLTDTQYF.

This clonotype occurred many times. The chain recombines TRBV29-1 with TRBJ2-7; TRBD1 agrees at 7 bases. The CDR3 has 12 residues. Trimming took 7 bases from V and 3 from J; bases not matched to a gene: 6. Germline CDR1 is SQVTM and CDR2 is ANQGSEA. CDR3 sequence reads: CSGGTEIYEQYF. The CDR3 DNA reads as TGCAGCGGGGGGACAGAGATCTACGAGCAGTACTTC.

This clonotype was counted a few times. The rearrangement links TRBV29-1 to TRBJ2-3, with 7 nucleotides matching TRBD2. V shed 8 bases and J 6 bases; nucleotides not matched to a gene: 8. The CDR3 has 12 amino acids. Germline V gene data show CDR1 as SQVTM and CDR2 as ANQGSEA. CDR3: CSSGGKGDTQYF. CDR3 nucleotide sequence: TGCAGCTCGGGGGGTAAGGGCGATACGCAGTATTTT.

This clonotype was recorded at least ten times. The chain has TRBV7-3 and TRBJ2-2; D is perhaps TRBD1 or TRBD2 (5 bases each). The CDR3 contains 13 residues. Germline-derived CDR1 and CDR2 are SGHTA and FQGTGA. V dropped 4 bases and J dropped 5 bases, with 8 bases sitting between them. The CDR3 protein is CASSSGLTGELFF. DNA for the CDR3: TGTGCCAGCAGCTCGGGGCTTACCGGGGAGCTGTTTTTT.

This clonotype was seen a few times. The chain employs TRBV7-9 and TRBJ2-2, with D hard to call. The CDR3 loop spans 14 amino acids. V lost 3 bases and J 2 bases, leaving 7 bases between the germline ends. The germline CDR1 and CDR2 sequences are SEHNR and FQNEAQ (reference sequence). CDR3 bases: TGTGCCAGCAGCTTGGTCCACAACACCGGGGAGCTGTTTTTT. It specifies CASSLVHNTGELFF. Based on the CDR3 plus reference TRBV7-9 and TRBJ2-2, the full variable domain is DTGVSQNPRHKITKRGQNVTFRCDPISEHNRLYWYRQTLGQGPEFLTYFQNEAQLEKSRLLSDRFSAERPKGSFSTLEIQRTEQGDSAMYLCASSLVHNTGELFFGEGSRLTVL.

V and J are TRBV20-1 and TRBJ2-3, with D hard to call. Between the trimmed V and J ends, which lost 4 bases and 2 bases, there was a span of 10 bases. The CDR3 is made up of 13 amino acids. Germline V gives CDR1 DFQATT, CDR2 SNEGSKA (reference sequence). The CDR3 reads CSAKLYHTDTQYF. DNA for the CDR3: TGCAGTGCTAAGTTGTACCACACAGATACGCAGTATTTT.

This clonotype was detected ten times or more. The chain is built from TRBV6-1 and TRBJ1-2; D ambiguous. This CDR3 has 13 amino acids. V was clipped by 1 base and J by 6 bases, with 9 bases between them. Germline CDR1 and CDR2: MNHNS and SASEGT. The CDR3 protein is CASSEGGLDGYTF. The CDR3 nucleotides read TGTGCCAGCAGTGAAGGAGGCCTCGATGGCTACACCTTC.

This clonotype was seen many times. The CDR3 is CASSYSIGREDTQYF. In DNA, the CDR3 is TGTGCCAGCAGTTACTCCATCGGGAGGGAAGATACGCAGTATTTT. The chain uses TRBV6-5 and TRBJ2-3; 8 nucleotides align to TRBD2. Germline lookup yields CDR1 MNHEY and CDR2 SVGAGI. The CDR3 has 15 residues. V was pared by 0 bases and J by 5 bases, with 4 bases of the junction left unmatched.

The chain employs TRBV24-1 and TRBJ2-5; D may be TRBD1 or TRBD2 (5 bases each). The V end was cut by 1 base, the J end by 1 base, with 6 bases between. The CDR3 totals 14 residues. Per germline, CDR1 KGHDR and CDR2 SFDVKD. CDR3 sequence (DNA): TGTGCCACCAGTGATTTTGGGACCCAAGAGACCCAGTACTTC. As protein: CATSDFGTQETQYF.

This clonotype was observed many times. The chain joins TRBV4-1 to TRBJ1-1; D is unclear. Trimming removed 0 bases at V and 1 base at J, with 9 bases between. Germline V gives CDR1 MGHRA, CDR2 YSYEKL. The CDR3 loop spans 15 amino acids. The CDR3 coding sequence is TGCGCCAGCAGCCAAGATGACGGAGAGAACACTGAAGCTTTCTTT. Amino acids: CASSQDDGENTEAFF.